A selection of T cell receptor beta chains follows, all from one sample in a study of prognosis after radiotherapy for stage I lung cancer. Via MiXCR, TCRdb re-called the multiplex PCR reads, giving one row per CDR3 protein. The sample comprises about 26,000 distinct CDR3 sequences, about 32% of which are singletons, and 35% to 45% rests with the top ten. This specimen consisted of PBMCs, obtained before or after stereotactic body radiation therapy (not recorded which). These receptors were taken from a donor over 45 with non-small cell lung cancer. The CDR3 runs from the conserved cysteine through the conserved F or W. Fields, in order: V gene, J gene, clone size, D gene, CDR3 protein, CDR3 DNA. D genes are given only for firm matches. Clone size, where shown, is once, few, many, or a class for clones that have expanded.

V: TRBV20-1
J: TRBJ2-1
size: many
D: TRBD2
CDR3: CSAVDLAGASNEQFF
DNA: TGCAGTGCCGTCGACCTAGCGGGAGCAAGCAATGAGCAGTTCTTC

V: TRBV5-1
J: TRBJ1-2
size: -
D: -
CDR3: CASNLDSNYGYTF
DNA: TGCGCCAGCAACCTGGACAGTAACTATGGCTACACCTTC

V: TRBV5-1
J: TRBJ2-1
size: -
D: TRBD2
CDR3: CASSSGGHNEQFF
DNA: TGCGCCAGCAGCTCGGGGGGACACAATGAGCAGTTCTTC

V: TRBV7-8
J: TRBJ2-1
size: -
D: TRBD2
CDR3: CASSLGWTSGGGGGEQFF
DNA: TGTGCCAGCAGCTTAGGATGGACTAGCGGGGGCGGAGGGGGGGAGCAGTTCTTC

V: TRBV6-8
J: TRBJ1-2
size: -
D: TRBD1
CDR3: CASGQGAIGYTF
DNA: TGTGCCAGCGGACAGGGGGCGATTGGCTACACCTTC

V: TRBV11-1
J: TRBJ2-1
size: many
D: -
CDR3: CASSLEVESYNEQFF
DNA: TGTGCCAGCAGCTTAGAGGTAGAATCCTACAATGAGCAGTTCTTC

V: TRBV5-1
J: TRBJ2-2
size: many
D: -
CDR3: CASIDTTGELFF
DNA: TGCGCCAGCATAGACACCACCGGGGAGCTGTTTTTT

V: TRBV20-1
J: TRBJ1-2
size: many
D: TRBD1
CDR3: CSAATGVRGYTF
DNA: TGCAGTGCTGCGACAGGGGTTAGAGGCTACACCTTC

V: TRBV19
J: TRBJ2-1
size: many
D: TRBD2
CDR3: CASSIVSGVNEQFF
DNA: TGTGCCAGTAGTATCGTTAGCGGGGTCAATGAGCAGTTCTTC

V: TRBV10-2
J: TRBJ1-2
size: -
D: TRBD1
CDR3: CASSEIPGYRGWDGYTF
DNA: TGCGCCAGCAGTGAGATTCCCGGCTACAGGGGATGGGATGGCTACACCTTC

V: TRBV24-1
J: TRBJ2-3
size: -
D: -
CDR3: CATSGTETQYF
DNA: TGTGCCACCAGTGGGACGGAGACGCAGTATTTT

V: TRBV14
J: TRBJ1-1
size: many
D: TRBD1
CDR3: CASSPDREGTEAFF
DNA: TGTGCCAGCAGCCCAGACAGGGAAGGGACTGAAGCTTTCTTT

V: TRBV12-3/TRBV12-4
J: TRBJ1-6
size: many
D: -
CDR3: CASSLDRGGSPLHF
DNA: TGTGCCAGCAGTTTAGATCGAGGCGGGTCACCCCTCCACTTT

V: TRBV7-2
J: TRBJ2-7
size: -
D: TRBD2
CDR3: CASSLGGIAGGYEQYF
DNA: TGTGCCAGCAGCTTAGGGGGGATAGCGGGAGGGTACGAGCAGTACTTC

V: TRBV28
J: TRBJ2-1
size: many
D: TRBD2
CDR3: CASGKAGGYNEQFF
DNA: TGTGCCAGCGGAAAAGCGGGAGGATACAATGAGCAGTTCTTC

V: TRBV20-1
J: TRBJ1-1
size: many
D: -
CDR3: CSARDIAVTNTEAFF
DNA: TGCAGTGCTAGAGATATAGCGGTCACAAACACTGAAGCTTTCTTT

V: TRBV5-1
J: TRBJ2-2
size: -
D: -
CDR3: CASSPQVGHTGELFF
DNA: TGCGCCAGCAGCCCCCAAGTGGGGCACACCGGGGAGCTGTTTTTT

V: TRBV6-2/TRBV6-3
J: TRBJ2-5
size: -
D: TRBD1
CDR3: CASSDLGTGGGETQYF
DNA: TGTGCCAGCAGTGATCTTGGGACAGGGGGTGGGGAGACCCAGTACTTC

V: TRBV5-1
J: TRBJ2-5
size: many
D: TRBD2
CDR3: CASSFTTSGGETQYF
DNA: TGCGCCAGCAGCTTTACCACCTCGGGAGGAGAGACCCAGTACTTC

V: TRBV20-1
J: TRBJ1-2
size: many
D: -
CDR3: CSARVSGVPVYGYTF
DNA: TGCAGTGCTAGAGTTTCAGGGGTCCCTGTCTATGGCTACACCTTC

V: TRBV18
J: TRBJ2-1
size: many
D: -
CDR3: CASSPPETYNEQFF
DNA: TGTGCCAGCTCACCCCCCGAGACCTACAATGAGCAGTTCTTC

V: TRBV9
J: TRBJ2-7
size: -
D: -
CDR3: CASSVDNRATYEQYF
DNA: TGTGCCAGCAGCGTAGATAACAGGGCTACCTACGAGCAGTACTTC

V: TRBV28
J: TRBJ1-5
size: -
D: -
CDR3: CASSLWGRARNQPQHF
DNA: TGTGCCAGCAGTTTATGGGGCAGGGCCCGCAATCAGCCCCAGCATTTT

V: TRBV5-1
J: TRBJ2-1
size: -
D: TRBD2
CDR3: CASSRGVAGGPNEQFF
DNA: TGCGCCAGCAGCCGAGGTGTGGCGGGAGGGCCCAATGAGCAGTTCTTC

V: TRBV18
J: TRBJ2-5
size: -
D: -
CDR3: CASSVNGGNQETQYF
DNA: TGTGCCAGCTCGGTCAATGGGGGGAACCAAGAGACCCAGTACTTC

V: TRBV6-2/TRBV6-3
J: TRBJ1-1
size: few
D: -
CDR3: CASRSGQTLMNTEAFF
DNA: TGTGCCAGCCGCAGCGGGCAGACCCTCATGAACACTGAAGCTTTCTTT

V: TRBV19
J: TRBJ2-4
size: few
D: TRBD2
CDR3: CASSIEPSGLAKNIQYF
DNA: TGTGCCAGTAGTATAGAGCCTAGCGGATTAGCCAAAAACATTCAGTACTTC

V: TRBV7-2
J: TRBJ1-5
size: many
D: -
CDR3: CASSLGYGNQPQHF
DNA: TGTGCCAGCAGCTTAGGATATGGGAATCAGCCCCAGCATTTT

V: TRBV30
J: TRBJ1-4
size: -
D: TRBD1
CDR3: CAWSVSRGDEKLFF
DNA: TGTGCCTGGAGTGTAAGCAGGGGGGACGAAAAACTGTTTTTT

V: TRBV19
J: TRBJ2-7
size: many
D: TRBD2
CDR3: CASSSGGAVSYEQYF
DNA: TGTGCCAGTTCTAGCGGGGGGGCCGTAAGTTACGAGCAGTACTTC

V: TRBV6-8
J: TRBJ1-2
size: many
D: -
CDR3: CASRGDVYGYTF
DNA: TGTGCCAGCAGAGGGGATGTTTATGGCTACACCTTC

V: TRBV24-1
J: TRBJ2-7
size: -
D: TRBD2
CDR3: CANSDPAGREPSYEQYF
DNA: TGTGCCAACAGTGACCCAGCGGGGCGGGAGCCTTCCTACGAGCAGTACTTC

V: TRBV7-8
J: TRBJ2-7
size: many
D: TRBD2
CDR3: CASSVSGAHSYEQYF
DNA: TGTGCCAGCAGCGTTAGCGGGGCGCACTCTTACGAGCAGTACTTC

V: TRBV19
J: TRBJ2-7
size: many
D: -
CDR3: CASSRKASSYEQYF
DNA: TGTGCCAGTAGTAGGAAGGCGAGCTCCTACGAGCAGTACTTC

V: TRBV11-2
J: TRBJ2-1
size: many
D: -
CDR3: CASSLLALSYNEQFF
DNA: TGTGCCAGCAGCTTACTGGCGCTCTCCTACAATGAGCAGTTCTTC

V: TRBV20-1
J: TRBJ2-1
size: many
D: TRBD1
CDR3: CSAISGTGSHNEQFF
DNA: TGCAGTGCTATATCCGGGACAGGGAGCCACAATGAGCAGTTCTTC

V: TRBV6-2/TRBV6-3
J: TRBJ2-5
size: -
D: -
CDR3: CASSSLVGETQYF
DNA: TGTGCCAGCAGTTCACTGGTGGGGGAGACCCAGTACTTC

V: TRBV12-3/TRBV12-4
J: TRBJ2-2
size: many
D: -
CDR3: CASRTLGTGELFF
DNA: TGTGCCAGTCGAACCCTGGGCACCGGGGAGCTGTTTTTT

V: TRBV27
J: TRBJ1-2
size: once
D: -
CDR3: CASRGAGKGYGYTF
DNA: TGTGCCAGCAGGGGGGCAGGGAAGGGCTATGGCTACACCTTC

V: TRBV18
J: TRBJ2-3
size: many
D: -
CDR3: CASSPTRSGVPDTQYF
DNA: TGTGCCAGCTCACCTACTAGATCGGGGGTACCCGATACGCAGTATTTT

V: TRBV28
J: TRBJ2-1
size: few
D: TRBD2
CDR3: CASRRAGVSYNEQFF
DNA: TGTGCCAGCAGACGAGCGGGAGTCTCCTACAATGAGCAGTTCTTC

V: TRBV3-1
J: TRBJ2-1
size: many
D: TRBD2
CDR3: CASSQVFGKGLAGNEQFF
DNA: TGTGCCAGCAGCCAAGTGTTTGGGAAGGGACTAGCGGGAAATGAGCAGTTCTTC

V: TRBV5-1
J: TRBJ2-5
size: many
D: -
CDR3: CASSIPGGQETQYF
DNA: TGCGCCAGCAGCATCCCCGGTGGCCAAGAGACCCAGTACTTC

V: TRBV19
J: TRBJ2-3
size: many
D: -
CDR3: CASSLRRGTDTQYF
DNA: TGTGCCAGTAGCCTCCGAAGGGGCACAGATACGCAGTATTTT

V: TRBV5-6
J: TRBJ1-2
size: many
D: -
CDR3: CASSWVRPGSYGYTF
DNA: TGTGCCAGCAGCTGGGTTAGACCGGGATCATATGGCTACACCTTC

V: TRBV7-8
J: TRBJ1-6
size: many
D: -
CDR3: CASSLDGGLNSPLHF
DNA: TGTGCCAGCAGCTTAGATGGGGGCTTAAATTCACCCCTCCACTTT

V: TRBV5-1
J: TRBJ1-1
size: many
D: -
CDR3: CASSLVIGGDTEAFF
DNA: TGCGCCAGCAGCTTGGTCATTGGGGGCGACACTGAAGCTTTCTTT

V: TRBV11-2
J: TRBJ1-4
size: many
D: -
CDR3: CASSYRDHNEKLFF
DNA: TGTGCCAGCAGCTACAGGGATCATAATGAAAAACTGTTTTTT

V: TRBV18
J: TRBJ1-1
size: many
D: -
CDR3: CASSMDRNTEAFF
DNA: TGTGCCAGCTCTATGGACAGGAACACTGAAGCTTTCTTT

V: TRBV5-1
J: TRBJ2-1
size: many
D: TRBD1
CDR3: CASSYGTGTNEQFF
DNA: TGCGCCAGCAGCTACGGGACAGGGACGAATGAGCAGTTCTTC